A selection of T cell receptor beta chains follows, all from one sample in a study of T cells in Graves' hyperthyroidism and ophthalmopathy. Via MiXCR, TCRdb re-called the multiplex PCR reads, giving one row per CDR3 protein. The table has 500,000 to 550,000 distinct CDR3 sequences, just under 20% seen once; the top ten hold over 45%. The sequenced material came from blood. The source is a man in his forties or fifties with Graves' ophthalmopathy. CDR3s include the opening cysteine and the closing phenylalanine or tryptophan. A D gene is named only where the DNA matches it firmly. The size entry is marked missing in some rows and otherwise reads once, few, many or a size class.

CDR3 DNA: TGTGCCAGCACCCACGGACAGAGTAGAGTTCGGCCCCAGCATTTT; CDR3 protein: CASTHGQSRVRPQHF; clone size: few; V gene: TRBV28; D gene: .; J gene: TRBJ1-5
CDR3 DNA: TGTGCCAGCAGCGGGACAGGGAGAACTGGAAACACCATATATTTT; CDR3 protein: CASSGTGRTGNTIYF; clone size: .; V gene: TRBV12-3/TRBV12-4; D gene: TRBD1; J gene: TRBJ1-3
CDR3 DNA: TGTGCCTGGACCACGGGGTTGAACACTGAAGCTTTCTTT; CDR3 protein: CAWTTGLNTEAFF; clone size: many; V gene: TRBV30; D gene: .; J gene: TRBJ1-1
CDR3 DNA: TGTGCCTGGAGAGAGACCAGGGGGGCCACCGGGGAGCTGTTTTTT; CDR3 protein: CAWRETRGATGELFF; clone size: few; V gene: TRBV30; D gene: .; J gene: TRBJ2-2
CDR3 DNA: TGTGCCAGTAGTCCGGAGAATAGGTACTACGAGCAGTACTTC; CDR3 protein: CASSPENRYYEQYF; clone size: .; V gene: TRBV19; D gene: .; J gene: TRBJ2-7
CDR3 DNA: TGTGCCAGCAGCGAGTTTGCGGGGGGGCCTACAGATACGCAGTATTTT; CDR3 protein: CASSEFAGGPTDTQYF; clone size: many; V gene: TRBV9; D gene: TRBD2; J gene: TRBJ2-3
CDR3 DNA: TGTGCCAGCAGCCAGGTCCAGGAGCAGTACTTC; CDR3 protein: CASSQVQEQYF; clone size: many; V gene: TRBV28; D gene: .; J gene: TRBJ2-7
CDR3 DNA: TGTGCCAGCAGTTTAGGGGTTGTCAGCACGCAGTATTTT; CDR3 protein: CASSLGVVSTQYF; clone size: .; V gene: TRBV27; D gene: .; J gene: TRBJ2-3
CDR3 DNA: TGCAGTGCTAGGCTTGGGGTGGATACGCAGTATTTT; CDR3 protein: CSARLGVDTQYF; clone size: many; V gene: TRBV20-1; D gene: .; J gene: TRBJ2-3
CDR3 DNA: TGTGCCAGCAGCTCTCCAGGGACTCAAGAGACCCAGTACTTC; CDR3 protein: CASSSPGTQETQYF; clone size: many; V gene: TRBV11-2; D gene: .; J gene: TRBJ2-5
CDR3 DNA: TGCGCCAGCAGCTCCGGGACTAGCGTGGAGACCCAGTACTTC; CDR3 protein: CASSSGTSVETQYF; clone size: .; V gene: TRBV5-1; D gene: TRBD2; J gene: TRBJ2-5
CDR3 DNA: TGCGCCAGCAGAAGGAGGGCCGGGACCGGGGAGCTGTTTTTT; CDR3 protein: CASRRRAGTGELFF; clone size: .; V gene: TRBV5-1; D gene: .; J gene: TRBJ2-2
CDR3 DNA: TGTGCCAGCAGCTTGAGGATGGGAGTCGGAGATACGCAGTATTTT; CDR3 protein: CASSLRMGVGDTQYF; clone size: many; V gene: TRBV7-2; D gene: .; J gene: TRBJ2-3
CDR3 DNA: TGTGCCAGTAGTGTGTGGCGGGAGGTGCAGTTCTTC; CDR3 protein: CASSVWREVQFF; clone size: .; V gene: TRBV19; D gene: TRBD2; J gene: TRBJ2-1
CDR3 DNA: TGTGCCAGCAAAACAGGGGGTCAGCCCCAGCATTTT; CDR3 protein: CASKTGGQPQHF; clone size: .; V gene: TRBV6-2/TRBV6-3; D gene: TRBD1; J gene: TRBJ1-5
CDR3 DNA: TGTGCCAGCAGCTTAAGGTCCAGGGGGATGAACACTGAAGCTTTCTTT; CDR3 protein: CASSLRSRGMNTEAFF; clone size: .; V gene: TRBV7-3; D gene: TRBD1; J gene: TRBJ1-1
CDR3 DNA: TGTGCCAGCAGCGAAATGACAGGGTTGGGCTACGAGCAGTACTTC; CDR3 protein: CASSEMTGLGYEQYF; clone size: few; V gene: TRBV7-3; D gene: TRBD1; J gene: TRBJ2-7
CDR3 DNA: TGTGCCAGCAGTCGGGGACAGGGGGCCTATGGCTACACCTTC; CDR3 protein: CASSRGQGAYGYTF; clone size: many; V gene: TRBV12-3/TRBV12-4; D gene: TRBD1; J gene: TRBJ1-2
CDR3 DNA: TGTGCCAGCAGTAACCAGGAGCAGTTCTTC; CDR3 protein: CASSNQEQFF; clone size: .; V gene: TRBV6-5; D gene: .; J gene: TRBJ2-1
CDR3 DNA: TGTGCCAGCAGCCAACCGGGGGGTAGAGGTGGGGGGGTTTGGAGCAATCAGCCCCAGCATTTT; CDR3 protein: CASSQPGGRGGGVWSNQPQHF; clone size: .; V gene: TRBV7-2; D gene: .; J gene: TRBJ1-5
CDR3 DNA: TGTGCCAGCAGTGGGCCCCCGAGCATCTACGAGCAGTACTTC; CDR3 protein: CASSGPPSIYEQYF; clone size: .; V gene: TRBV27; D gene: .; J gene: TRBJ2-7
CDR3 DNA: TGTGCCAGCAGCCTCCTTCCGGAAAGGGGGGCCGGGGAGCTGTTTTTT; CDR3 protein: CASSLLPERGAGELFF; clone size: .; V gene: TRBV9; D gene: .; J gene: TRBJ2-2
CDR3 DNA: TGTGCCAGCAGCCCGGGGCTTTCTACCTACAATGAGCAGTTCTTC; CDR3 protein: CASSPGLSTYNEQFF; clone size: few; V gene: TRBV3-1; D gene: .; J gene: TRBJ2-1
CDR3 DNA: TGTGCCGTTTATCCGGGACAGGGGGCTGACGAGCAGTACTTC; CDR3 protein: CAVYPGQGADEQYF; clone size: many; V gene: TRBV28; D gene: TRBD1; J gene: TRBJ2-7
CDR3 DNA: TGCAGCGTTGAAGTTAGCCGAGGGACCGCTAGCTCCTACGAGCAGTACTTC; CDR3 protein: CSVEVSRGTASSYEQYF; clone size: .; V gene: TRBV29-1; D gene: .; J gene: TRBJ2-7
CDR3 DNA: TGTGCCAGCAGCTTATGGGCGGGAGGGCCGAAGAATGAGCAGTTCTTC; CDR3 protein: CASSLWAGGPKNEQFF; clone size: few; V gene: TRBV7-3; D gene: TRBD2; J gene: TRBJ2-1
CDR3 DNA: TGTGCCAGTAGTATGAAAGGGGAGCTGTTTTTT; CDR3 protein: CASSMKGELFF; clone size: .; V gene: TRBV19; D gene: .; J gene: TRBJ2-2
CDR3 DNA: TGTGCCAGCGGACAGACCGACGCACGGGTGCAGTTCTTC; CDR3 protein: CASGQTDARVQFF; clone size: .; V gene: TRBV12-3/TRBV12-4; D gene: .; J gene: TRBJ2-1
CDR3 DNA: TGTGCCAGCACCACCGGATCTAGTGCCCTAATGGAGACCCAGTACTTC; CDR3 protein: CASTTGSSALMETQYF; clone size: .; V gene: TRBV2; D gene: .; J gene: TRBJ2-5
CDR3 DNA: TGTGCCAGCAGTGACACGACTAGCCGGGAGACCCAGTACTTC; CDR3 protein: CASSDTTSRETQYF; clone size: few; V gene: TRBV25-1; D gene: TRBD2; J gene: TRBJ2-5
CDR3 DNA: TGTGCCAGCAGTCCCGACGGGACAGGGAACTATGGCTACACCTTC; CDR3 protein: CASSPDGTGNYGYTF; clone size: .; V gene: TRBV6-1; D gene: TRBD1; J gene: TRBJ1-2
CDR3 DNA: TGTGCCAGCAGTAAACAAGCGGGGGGGCTGATTGAGCAGTTCTTC; CDR3 protein: CASSKQAGGLIEQFF; clone size: .; V gene: TRBV6-1; D gene: TRBD2; J gene: TRBJ2-1
CDR3 DNA: TGCGCCAGCAGCTTGGGGTTCCTTAGCGGGGGTGTCACGCAGTATTTT; CDR3 protein: CASSLGFLSGGVTQYF; clone size: many; V gene: TRBV5-1; D gene: TRBD2; J gene: TRBJ2-3
CDR3 DNA: TGTGCCAGCAGATCCGTTGTGGATGAGCAGTTCTTC; CDR3 protein: CASRSVVDEQFF; clone size: many; V gene: TRBV6-1; D gene: .; J gene: TRBJ2-1
CDR3 DNA: TGTGCCAGCAGTTGGACAGGGGCGCATTACGAGCAGTACTTC; CDR3 protein: CASSWTGAHYEQYF; clone size: few; V gene: TRBV6-1; D gene: TRBD1; J gene: TRBJ2-7
CDR3 DNA: TGCGCCAGCATACTTGATAATACAGGGGGCAGTGGCACTGAAGCTTTCTTT; CDR3 protein: CASILDNTGGSGTEAFF; clone size: .; V gene: TRBV5-1; D gene: TRBD1; J gene: TRBJ1-1
CDR3 DNA: TGTGCCAGCAGTGTCGGCGGGACGAAGGCCTACGAGCAGTACTTC; CDR3 protein: CASSVGGTKAYEQYF; clone size: many; V gene: TRBV28; D gene: .; J gene: TRBJ2-7
CDR3 DNA: TGTGCCAGCAGTCCCCGGACTAGCGGGAGGGACTTGAGCTCCTACAATGAGCAGTTCTTC; CDR3 protein: CASSPRTSGRDLSSYNEQFF; clone size: few; V gene: TRBV25-1; D gene: TRBD2; J gene: TRBJ2-1
CDR3 DNA: TGTGCCACCAGTGAACTCTACAATGAGCAGTTCTTC; CDR3 protein: CATSELYNEQFF; clone size: .; V gene: TRBV24-1; D gene: .; J gene: TRBJ2-1
CDR3 DNA: TGTGCCAGCAGTTACTCGACAGCGGGGTCCTACGAGCAGTACTTC; CDR3 protein: CASSYSTAGSYEQYF; clone size: .; V gene: TRBV6-5; D gene: TRBD2; J gene: TRBJ2-7
CDR3 DNA: TGCGCCAGCAGCTTGGTAGACGGACCCATGAACACTGAAGCTTTCTTT; CDR3 protein: CASSLVDGPMNTEAFF; clone size: .; V gene: TRBV5-1; D gene: .; J gene: TRBJ1-1
CDR3 DNA: TGCAGTGCTAGACTCGGGGCCTCCCATAGCAATCAGCCCCAGCATTTT; CDR3 protein: CSARLGASHSNQPQHF; clone size: few; V gene: TRBV20-1; D gene: .; J gene: TRBJ1-5
CDR3 DNA: TGTGCCAGCAGTGTGAACACCCTCTCCTACGAGCAGTACTTC; CDR3 protein: CASSVNTLSYEQYF; clone size: many; V gene: TRBV6-1; D gene: .; J gene: TRBJ2-7
CDR3 DNA: TGTGCCAGCAGTTCACAGGGGGCAGATGAAGCTTTCTTT; CDR3 protein: CASSSQGADEAFF; clone size: .; V gene: TRBV28; D gene: TRBD1; J gene: TRBJ1-1
CDR3 DNA: TGTGCCACCGGCTCCCAGGCCAACACTGAAGCTTTCTTT; CDR3 protein: CATGSQANTEAFF; clone size: once; V gene: TRBV15; D gene: .; J gene: TRBJ1-1